This T cell receptor beta chain was recorded in a study of Graves' ophthalmopathy and Graves' hyperthyroidism. Recruitment covered hyperthyroidism patients aged 18 to 65 whose new diagnosis was of under 2 months' duration. Clinicians made diagnoses from clinical symptoms, serum thyroxine, TRAb, thyroid ultrasound and orbital computed tomography. CDR3 length: 14 amino acids. Germline V CDR1 and CDR2: MNHNY, SVGAGI (reference sequence). The sequenced template was RNA, covering the TCR beta CDR3 region. HTBI primers were employed in first-round RT-PCR, then a second-round multiplex PCR followed. TCRdb recomputed calls from the multiplex PCR reads with MiXCR, one row per CDR3 protein. Here the sample spans about 550,000 distinct CDR3 sequences, approximately 35% being singletons. A remark on this clonotype: Its antigen remains unidentified. Germline is not matched at one junction end, which may reflect a read error.

Points from the study as a whole: From stable hyperthyroidism, ophthalmopathy was separated by a 13-signature model with 85% to 90% sensitivity and around 79% specificity. The majority of expanded thyroid clonotypes above 0.001 frequency also occurred in blood.

The receptor was derived from an adult man with Graves' hyperthyroidism. V gene TRBV6-6 combines with J gene TRBJ1-5, with no clear D. The sequenced material came from peripheral blood or thyroid tissue (not recorded which). CDR3 sequence reads: CASSYPSGIEGEHF. The CDR3 coding sequence is TGTGCCAGTAGTTACCCAAGCGGGATCGAGGGCGAGCATTTT.